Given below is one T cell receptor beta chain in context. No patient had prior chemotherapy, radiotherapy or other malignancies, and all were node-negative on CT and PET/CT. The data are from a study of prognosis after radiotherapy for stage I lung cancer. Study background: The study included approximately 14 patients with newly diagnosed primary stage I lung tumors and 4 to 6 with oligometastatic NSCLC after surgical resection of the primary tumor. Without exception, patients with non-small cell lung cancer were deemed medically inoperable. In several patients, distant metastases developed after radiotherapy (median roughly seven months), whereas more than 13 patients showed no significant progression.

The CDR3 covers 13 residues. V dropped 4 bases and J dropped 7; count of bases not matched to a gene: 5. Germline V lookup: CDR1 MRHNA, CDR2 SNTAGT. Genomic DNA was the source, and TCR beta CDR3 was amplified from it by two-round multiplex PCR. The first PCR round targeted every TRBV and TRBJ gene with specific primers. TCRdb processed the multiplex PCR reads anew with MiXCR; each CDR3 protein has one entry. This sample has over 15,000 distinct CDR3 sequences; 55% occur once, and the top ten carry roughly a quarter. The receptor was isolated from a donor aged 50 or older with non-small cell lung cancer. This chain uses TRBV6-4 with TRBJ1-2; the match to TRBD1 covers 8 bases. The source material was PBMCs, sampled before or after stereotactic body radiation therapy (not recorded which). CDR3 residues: CASSVDRGLGYTF. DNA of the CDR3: TGTGCCAGCAGTGTCGACAGGGGTCTTGGCTACACCTTC.